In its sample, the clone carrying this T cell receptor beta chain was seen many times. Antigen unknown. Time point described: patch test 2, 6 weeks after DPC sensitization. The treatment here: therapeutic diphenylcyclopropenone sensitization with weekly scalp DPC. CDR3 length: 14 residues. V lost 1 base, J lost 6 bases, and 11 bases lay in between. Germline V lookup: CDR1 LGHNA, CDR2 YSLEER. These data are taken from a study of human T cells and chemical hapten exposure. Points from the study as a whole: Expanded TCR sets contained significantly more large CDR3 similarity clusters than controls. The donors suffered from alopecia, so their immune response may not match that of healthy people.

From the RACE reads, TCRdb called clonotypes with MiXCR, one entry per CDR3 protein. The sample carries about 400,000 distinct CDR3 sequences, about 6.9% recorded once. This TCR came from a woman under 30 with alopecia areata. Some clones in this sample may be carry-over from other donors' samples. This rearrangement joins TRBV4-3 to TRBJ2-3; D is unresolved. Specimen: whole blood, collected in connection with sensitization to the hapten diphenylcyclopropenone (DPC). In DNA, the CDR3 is TGCGCCAGCAGCCAAGCTGCTAACATGGATACGCAGTATTTT. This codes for CASSQAANMDTQYF.